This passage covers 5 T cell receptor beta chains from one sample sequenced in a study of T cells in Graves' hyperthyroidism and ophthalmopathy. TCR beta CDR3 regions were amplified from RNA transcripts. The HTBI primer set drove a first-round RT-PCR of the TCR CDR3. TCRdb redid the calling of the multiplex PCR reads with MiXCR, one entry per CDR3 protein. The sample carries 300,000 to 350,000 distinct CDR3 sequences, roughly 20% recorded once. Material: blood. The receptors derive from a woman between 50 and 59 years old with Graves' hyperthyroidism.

This chain's CDR3 is CASSPGTGILMYEQYF. In DNA form, the CDR3 reads TGTGCCAGCAGCCCCGGGACAGGCATCCTTATGTACGAGCAGTACTTC. The rearrangement links TRBV3-1 to TRBJ2-7, with 8 nucleotides matching TRBD1. Trimming removed 4 bases from V and 4 bases from J; junction bases left unmatched: 12. This CDR3 comprises 16 residues. Germline V gene sequence: CDR1 LGHDT, CDR2 YNNKEL (reference sequence).

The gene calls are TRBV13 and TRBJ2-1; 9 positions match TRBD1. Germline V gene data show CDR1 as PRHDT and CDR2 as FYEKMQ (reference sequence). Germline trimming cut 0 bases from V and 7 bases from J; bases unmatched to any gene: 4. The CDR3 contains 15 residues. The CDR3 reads CASSLGGTGWNEQFF. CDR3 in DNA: TGTGCCAGCAGCTTAGGGGGGACAGGGTGGAATGAGCAGTTCTTC.

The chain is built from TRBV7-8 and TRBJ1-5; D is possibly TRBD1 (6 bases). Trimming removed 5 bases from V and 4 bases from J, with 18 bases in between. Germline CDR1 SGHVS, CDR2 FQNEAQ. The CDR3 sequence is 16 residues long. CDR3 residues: CASSRSPGQNNQPQHF. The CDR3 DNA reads TGTGCCAGCAGCCGTTCCCCCGGACAGAATAATCAGCCCCAGCATTTT. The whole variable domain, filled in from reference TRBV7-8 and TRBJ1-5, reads GAGVSQSPRYKVAKRGQDVALRCDPISGHVSLFWYQQALGQGPEFLTYFQNEAQLDKSGLPSDRFFAERPEGSVSTLKIQRTQQEDSAVYLCASSRSPGQNNQPQHFGDGTRLSIL.

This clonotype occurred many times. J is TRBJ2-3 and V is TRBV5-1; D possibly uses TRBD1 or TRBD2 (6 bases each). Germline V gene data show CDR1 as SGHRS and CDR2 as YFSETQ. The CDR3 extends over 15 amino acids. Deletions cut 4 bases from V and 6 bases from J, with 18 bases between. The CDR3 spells CASSIEGVRGDTQYF. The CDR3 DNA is TGCGCCAGCAGCATCGAGGGGGTGCGGGGTGATACGCAGTATTTT. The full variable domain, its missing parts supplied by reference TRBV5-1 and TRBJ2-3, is KAGVTQTPRYLIKTRGQQVTLSCSPISGHRSVSWYQQTPGQGLQFLFEYFSETQRNKGNFPGRFSGRQFSNSRSEMNVSTLELGDSALYLCASSIEGVRGDTQYFGPGTRLTVL.

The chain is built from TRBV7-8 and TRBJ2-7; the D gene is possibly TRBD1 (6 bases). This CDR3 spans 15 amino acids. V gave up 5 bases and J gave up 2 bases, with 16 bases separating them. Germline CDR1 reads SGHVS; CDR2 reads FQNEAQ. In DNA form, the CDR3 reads TGTGCCAGCAGCCGACCCCCGGACAGTCCCTACGAGCAGTACTTC. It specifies CASSRPPDSPYEQYF.